Each of the 31 T cell receptor beta chains below was sequenced from the same sample in a study of human T cells and chemical hapten exposure. As for time point: pre-sensitization, week 0. Treatment here: therapeutic diphenylcyclopropenone sensitization with weekly scalp DPC. TCRdb recomputed calls from the RACE reads with MiXCR, one row per CDR3 protein. The repertoire holds around 100,000 distinct CDR3 sequences, with approximately 10% as singletons. Specimen: whole blood, collected in connection with sensitization to the hapten diphenylcyclopropenone (DPC). Source of these receptors: a woman in her sixties with alopecia areata. Some clones in this sample may be carry-over from other donors' samples.

At least ten counts were recorded for this clonotype. The chain is built from TRBV7-4 and TRBJ1-5, with D unresolved. CDR3 length: 14 residues. CDR1 and CDR2 from the germline V gene are SGHVT and SQSDAQ. Trimming took off 1 base at V and 8 bases at J, with 12 bases between the two ends. The CDR3 DNA is TGTGCCAGCAGCTTAGTGGGAGGGTCGGAGCCCCAGCATTTT. Protein sequence: CASSLVGGSEPQHF.

This clonotype has a count of ten or more. This chain links TRBV7-9 with TRBJ1-2, with D unresolved. The germline V and J ends were trimmed by 1 base and 3 bases, with 3 bases remaining between them. CDR1 and CDR2 from the germline V gene are SEHNR and FQNEAQ (reference sequence). CDR3 size: 12 residues. CDR3 sequence: CASSLGYYGYTF. As DNA, the CDR3 is TGTGCCAGCAGCTTAGGATACTATGGCTACACCTTC.

V gene TRBV12-3 or TRBV12-4 combines with J gene TRBJ2-7; 7 bases fit TRBD1. The CDR3 covers 14 residues. J lost 3 bases, V lost 3 bases, and 5 bases had no gene match. The CDR3 bases are TGTGCCAGCAGTTTTGGGGCAGGGGGCTACGAGCAGTACTTC. Protein product: CASSFGAGGYEQYF.

This clonotype was counted many times. The chain is built from TRBV4-1 and TRBJ2-1; 8 bases fit TRBD1. CDR3 length: 15 amino acids. The V and J ends lost 3 bases and 7 bases, in that order; junction bases with no gene match: 8. Germline CDR1 MGHRA, CDR2 YSYEKL. The DNA of the CDR3 is TGCGCCAGCAGCCAGGTACAGGGGGTGGGGAATGAGCAGTTCTTC. Protein sequence: CASSQVQGVGNEQFF.

This clonotype has ten or more counts. The gene calls are TRBV12-3 or TRBV12-4 and TRBJ2-5, with TRBD2 matching over 10 bases. V trimming: 0 bases; J trimming: 5 bases; junction bases outside the gene matches: 6. The length of the CDR3 is 16 residues. This CDR3 reads CASSLASGGSGETQYF. The DNA of the CDR3 is TGTGCCAGCAGTTTAGCTAGCGGGGGGTCGGGGGAGACCCAGTACTTC.

Worth noting for this clonotype: This clone may be a read error of a much larger clone one base away. The rearrangement joins TRBV6-2 or TRBV6-3 to TRBJ2-2; possibly TRBD2 for D (5 bases). In germline, CDR1 is MNHEY, CDR2 SVGEGT. The CDR3 consists of 15 residues. The CDR3 nucleotides read TGTGCCAGCAGACCTGAGCGGACCCCTACCGGGGTGCTGTTTTTT. Amino acids: CASRPERTPTGVLFF.

The genes are TRBV9 and TRBJ1-2; D may be TRBD1 (6 bases). The germline CDR1 and CDR2 sequences are SGDLS and YYNGEE. Trimming stripped 4 bases from V and 6 bases from J, with 19 bases between. This CDR3 spans 15 amino acids. The CDR3 protein is CASSSPEAGDHGYTF. Written as DNA, the CDR3 is TGTGCCAGCAGCTCCCCGGAGGCAGGGGACCATGGCTACACCTTC.

There are many counts of this clonotype. V and J are TRBV20-1 and TRBJ2-2; a possible D gene is TRBD2 (5 bases). Trimming pared 3 bases from V and 6 bases from J, leaving 17 bases between. Germline values: CDR1 DFQATT, CDR2 SNEGSKA (reference sequence). This CDR3 has 15 residues. The CDR3 sequence is CSASQPSLEAGELFF. The CDR3 bases are TGCAGTGCTAGCCAGCCCAGCTTGGAGGCCGGGGAGCTGTTTTTT.

A few counts support this clonotype. The CDR3 protein is CASSTQGYEQYF. CDR3 sequence (DNA): TGTGCCAGCAGTACCCAGGGGTACGAGCAGTACTTC. The chain is built from TRBV12-3 or TRBV12-4 and TRBJ2-7, with D perhaps TRBD1 (6 bases). Trimming shortened V by 5 bases and J by 4 bases, and 9 bases separated the two germline ends. This CDR3 region has 12 residues.

In its sample, this clonotype was seen many times. The rearrangement joins TRBV18 to TRBJ2-5; perhaps D is TRBD1 or TRBD2 (5 bases each). Germline CDR1 is KGHSH and CDR2 is LQKENI. The CDR3 is 14 residues long. Trimming stripped 3 bases from V and 0 bases from J, with 8 bases between. CDR3: CASSPPGHQETQYF. For the CDR3, the DNA is TGTGCCAGCTCACCTCCGGGACACCAAGAGACCCAGTACTTC.

This clonotype was seen ten or more times. V and J are TRBV7-9 and TRBJ2-1; D may be TRBD1 or TRBD2 (6 bases each). V lost 2 bases and J lost 9, with 14 bases in between. Germline V gene data show CDR1 as SEHNR and CDR2 as FQNEAQ (reference sequence). The CDR3 has 14 amino acids. The CDR3: CASSLPPRGVEQFF. The CDR3, as DNA: TGTGCCAGCAGCTTACCACCGAGGGGGGTTGAGCAGTTCTTC.

This clonotype was detected ten times or more. J is TRBJ2-1 and V is TRBV10-3; no clear D. Trimming took 3 bases from V and 10 from J, leaving 13 bases between them. This CDR3 comprises 13 residues. CDR1 and CDR2 (germline): ENHRY, SYGVKD. The CDR3, as DNA: TGTGCCATCAGTGACAGGTCCCAGGCAGAGCAGTTCTTC. Its translation is CAISDRSQAEQFF.

This clonotype was observed a few times. The V and J genes are TRBV29-1 and TRBJ2-5; 7 bases agree with TRBD1. The germline V gene has CDR1 SQVTM and CDR2 ANQGSEA. This CDR3 has 11 amino acids. The trim removed 2 bases at V and 7 bases at J, leaving 1 base unmatched. In nucleotides, the CDR3 is TGCAGCGTTGAATCAGGGGGGACCCAGTACTTC. The encoded protein is CSVESGGTQYF.

V usage is TRBV28 and J usage is TRBJ1-4; 9 bases are shared with TRBD1. Trimming at V came to 8 bases and at J to 7 bases, leaving 5 bases not matched to a gene. The CDR3 is 13 residues long. Germline lookup yields CDR1 MDHEN and CDR2 SYDVKM. The CDR3 bases are TGTGCCAGCTCCGCGGGACAGGGTGAAAAACTGTTTTTT. Its protein product is CASSAGQGEKLFF.

The chain has TRBV13 and TRBJ1-2; D unclear. The germline V and J ends were trimmed by 5 bases and 2 bases, with 6 bases remaining between them. Germline V CDR1 and CDR2: PRHDT, FYEKMQ (reference sequence). The CDR3 totals 12 residues. CDR3 bases: TGTGCCAGCAGCAAAGGAAACTATGGCTACACCTTC. It translates to CASSKGNYGYTF.

This clonotype has only a few counts. The V gene is TRBV7-9, the J gene TRBJ2-3, with a tentative D call TRBD2 (5 bases). Germline loops: CDR1 SEHNR, CDR2 FQNEAQ (reference sequence). Trimming left V 3 bases short and J 2 bases short, with 15 bases between. The CDR3 runs to 16 residues. The CDR3 nucleotides are TGTGCCAGCAGCTTTCGGGGAAGCCCCAACACAGATACGCAGTATTTT. Residues: CASSFRGSPNTDTQYF.

This clonotype was counted many times. This rearrangement joins TRBV10-3 to TRBJ2-4; the match to TRBD2 covers 13 bases. Germline V lookup: CDR1 ENHRY, CDR2 SYGVKD. This CDR3 region has 17 residues. Germline trimming cut 2 bases from V and 4 bases from J; bases unmatched to any gene: 5. Here the CDR3 DNA reads TGTGCCATCAGTGAGCTAGAGACTAGCGGGGGGAAAAACATTCAGTACTTC. This codes for CAISELETSGGKNIQYF.

At least ten counts were recorded for this clonotype. The V call is TRBV20-1, the J call TRBJ2-5; no firm D call. Germline CDR1 and CDR2: DFQATT and SNEGSKA (reference sequence). V lost 6 bases and J 1 base, leaving 15 bases between the germline ends. The CDR3 runs 14 residues. The CDR3 nucleotides are TGCAGTGCCCGTTCCCAGTCAGGCCAAGAGACCCAGTACTTC. It yields the protein CSARSQSGQETQYF.

This clonotype has only a few counts. The chain couples TRBV5-1 to TRBJ1-5; 8 bases line up with TRBD1. The CDR3 consists of 18 residues. The V gene's germline CDR1 is SGHRS and CDR2 YFSETQ. V shed 0 bases, J shed 0 bases, and the junction held 8 bases outside the gene matches. CDR3 bases: TGCGCCAGCAGCTTGGGGGACAGGACCCCTTATAGCAATCAGCCCCAGCATTTT. Its translation is CASSLGDRTPYSNQPQHF. The complete variable domain, with remaining parts taken from reference TRBV5-1 and TRBJ1-5, reads KAGVTQTPRYLIKTRGQQVTLSCSPISGHRSVSWYQQTPGQGLQFLFEYFSETQRNKGNFPGRFSGRQFSNSRSEMNVSTLELGDSALYLCASSLGDRTPYSNQPQHFGDGTRLSIL.

This clonotype was detected a few times. The chain is built from TRBV12-3 or TRBV12-4 and TRBJ2-3, with a weak D call TRBD2 (5 bases). CDR3 length: 14 amino acids. Trimming stripped 5 bases from V and 1 base from J, with 10 bases between. The CDR3 sequence: CASSPLDGTDTQYF. Here the CDR3 DNA reads TGTGCCAGCAGTCCACTAGATGGCACAGATACGCAGTATTTT.

This clonotype was seen a few times. The rearrangement links TRBV5-6 to TRBJ2-7; D tentatively reads TRBD1 or TRBD2 (5 bases each). The CDR3 totals 17 residues. The V end was cut by 4 bases, the J end by 1 base, with 21 bases between. Germline assignment: CDR1 SGHDT and CDR2 YYEEEE. The CDR3 DNA sequence: TGTGCCAGCAGCAACACCGGGACGTACGCCTTTTCCTACGAGCAGTACTTC. This codes for CASSNTGTYAFSYEQYF.

Ten or more counts support this clonotype. The chain joins TRBV3-1 to TRBJ2-7, with D hard to call. Germline assignment: CDR1 LGHDT and CDR2 YNNKEL (reference sequence). The length of the CDR3 is 15 residues. V was clipped by 4 bases and J by 5 bases, with 18 bases between them. Written as DNA, the CDR3 is TGTGCCAGCAGCCGTAACAGCGATTCTTTTGACGAGCAGTACTTC. This codes for CASSRNSDSFDEQYF.

This sequence joins TRBV20-1 and TRBJ1-1, with D possibly TRBD1 on 5 matching bases. V gave up 1 base and J gave up 6 bases, with 9 bases separating them. This CDR3 has 12 amino acids. CDR1 is DFQATT, CDR2 SNEGSKA, per germline (reference sequence). CDR3 DNA: TGCAGTGCTAGAGGGCCGGGGGCTGAAGCTTTCTTT. Its protein product is CSARGPGAEAFF.

This chain connects TRBV24-1 to TRBJ2-2, with D perhaps matching TRBD1 (7 bases). Germline CDR1 reads KGHDR; CDR2 reads SFDVKD. V was shortened by 4 bases and J by 3 bases, with 11 bases between the two germline ends. This CDR3 comprises 15 residues. CDR3 sequence reads: CATSDTGEDTGELFF. DNA for the CDR3: TGTGCCACCAGTGACACAGGGGAGGACACCGGGGAGCTGTTTTTT.

This clonotype showed up many times. CDR3: CASSQGTTAGTDTQYF. The CDR3 DNA follows: TGTGCCAGCAGCCAAGGTACTACCGCTGGCACAGATACGCAGTATTTT. The chain uses TRBV9 and TRBJ2-3; D gene ambiguous. Trimming left V 4 bases short and J 1 base short, with 16 bases between. Germline CDR1 SGDLS, CDR2 YYNGEE. The CDR3 is 16 amino acids.

The chain recombines TRBV4-1 with TRBJ1-6, with D possibly TRBD1 on 5 matching bases. CDR1 and CDR2 from the germline V gene are MGHRA and YSYEKL. The CDR3 is 17 amino acids. V lost 3 bases to trimming and J lost 6 bases, with 18 bases between them. The CDR3 spells CASSHDTIQGGNSPLHF. The CDR3, as DNA: TGCGCCAGCAGCCATGACACCATTCAGGGAGGTAATTCACCCCTCCACTTT.

V usage is TRBV29-1 and J usage is TRBJ1-2, with TRBD1 matching 7 bases. J lost 7 bases, V lost 7 bases, and 18 bases had no gene match. Germline V gene sequence: CDR1 SQVTM, CDR2 ANQGSEA. CDR3 size: 15 residues. This CDR3 is CSAHLGEGASGGYTF. Here the CDR3 DNA reads TGCAGCGCCCACCTAGGGGAGGGGGCGTCGGGTGGCTACACCTTC.

The table lists this clonotype with many counts. The chain combines TRBV18 with TRBJ1-2; the D is unclear. V was trimmed by 2 bases and J by 6 bases, leaving 13 bases between them. CDR3 size: 14 residues. CDR1 KGHSH and CDR2 LQKENI come from the germline V gene. CDR3 sequence reads: CASSPRVGEDGYTF. The CDR3, as DNA: TGTGCCAGCTCACCAAGAGTCGGGGAGGATGGCTACACCTTC.

This clonotype was seen at least ten times. The V gene is TRBV6-1, the J gene TRBJ2-4; TRBD2 aligns across 12 bases. Looked up from germline, CDR1 is MNHNS and CDR2 is SASEGT. The ends lost 2 bases at V and 6 bases at J; junction bases unmatched: 5. The CDR3 loop spans 16 amino acids. In DNA, the CDR3 is TGTGCCAGCAGTGAATCTAGCGGGGGGGGAGGAAACATTCAGTACTTC. Its protein is CASSESSGGGGNIQYF.

To note about this clonotype: This clone may be a read error of a much larger clone one base away. This chain joins TRBV6-1 and TRBJ1-2; D uncertain. V was shortened by 4 bases and J by 5 bases, with 5 bases between the two germline ends. Germline CDR1 and CDR2: MNHNS and SASEGT. This CDR3 region has 11 residues. This CDR3 reads CASSVGYGYTF. CDR3 in DNA: TGTGCCAGCAGTGTGGGGTATGGCTACACCTTC.

This clonotype was counted ten times or more. The chain couples TRBV19 to TRBJ1-5, with D unresolved. V lost 1 base to trimming and J lost 7 bases, with 8 bases between them. The germline gives CDR1 LNHDA, CDR2 SQIVND (reference sequence). This CDR3 region has 13 residues. CDR3 sequence: CASSIGTGQPQHF. CDR3 nucleotides: TGTGCCAGTAGTATAGGAACGGGGCAGCCCCAGCATTTT.